The present TCR beta chain was sequenced within a study of cytomegalovirus exposure and HLA in healthy donors. PCR involved 60 Vbeta and 13 Jbeta primers. Assay: immunoSEQ multiplex PCR; the TCRdb copy retains only in-frame clones and omits some. Among roughly 130,000 clones listed, 61% were seen once. Findings and limits, study-wide: Versus the approximately 700-donor mean, an Asian-associated ancestry cluster reportedly showed fewer N-insertions in a later analysis. A further, later analysis showed that HLA-associated TCR beta chains (compared with equally common others) were more clonally expanded.

With regard to this clone: The antigen is not known.

The CDR3 totals 17 residues. V was pared by 3 bases and J by 3 bases, with 17 bases between. Per the germline V gene, CDR1 is KGHSH and CDR2 is LQKENI. V usage is TRBV18 and J usage is TRBJ1-4; tentative D call: TRBD1 (5 bases). Sequencing input: PBMCs. The origin of this receptor is a male donor in good health and CMV-seronegative. In DNA, the CDR3 is TGTGCCAGCTCACCCAATGTCCCGACAGCCTCTAATGAAAAACTGTTTTTT. Amino acid sequence: CASSPNVPTASNEKLFF. Together with reference TRBV18 and TRBJ1-4, the CDR3 gives the full variable domain: NAGVMQNPRHLVRRRGQEARLRCSPMKGHSHVYWYRQLPEEGLKFMVYLQKENIIDESGMPKERFSAEFPKEGPSILRIQQVVRGDSAAYFCASSPNVPTASNEKLFFGSGTQLSVL.